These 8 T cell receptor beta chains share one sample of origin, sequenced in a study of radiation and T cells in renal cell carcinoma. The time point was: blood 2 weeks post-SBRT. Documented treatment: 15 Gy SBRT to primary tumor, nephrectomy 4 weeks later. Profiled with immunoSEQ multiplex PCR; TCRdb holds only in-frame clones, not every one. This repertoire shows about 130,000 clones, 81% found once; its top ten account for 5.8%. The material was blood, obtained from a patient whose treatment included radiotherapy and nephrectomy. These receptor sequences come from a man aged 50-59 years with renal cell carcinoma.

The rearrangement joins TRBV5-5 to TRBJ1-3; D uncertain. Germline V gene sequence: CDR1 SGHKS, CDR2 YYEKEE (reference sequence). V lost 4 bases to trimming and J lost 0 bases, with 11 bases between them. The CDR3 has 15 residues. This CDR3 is CASSAYTLSGNTIYF. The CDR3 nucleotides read TGTGCCAGCAGCGCATATACCCTCTCTGGAAACACCATATATTTT.

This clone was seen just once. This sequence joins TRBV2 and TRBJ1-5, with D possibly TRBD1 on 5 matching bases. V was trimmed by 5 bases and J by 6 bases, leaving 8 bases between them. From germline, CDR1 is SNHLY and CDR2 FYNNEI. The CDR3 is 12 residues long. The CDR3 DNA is TGTGCCAGCAGTCTAGGGGCTCAGCCCCAGCATTTT. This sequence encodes CASSLGAQPQHF.

This CDR3 reads CASSLAPESNYGYTF. CDR3 bases: TGCGCCAGCAGCTTGGCACCAGAATCTAACTATGGCTACACCTTC. The genes are TRBV5-1 and TRBJ1-2, with D unresolved. Germline lookup yields CDR1 SGHRS and CDR2 YFSETQ. CDR3 length: 15 residues. Trimming pared 0 bases from V and 0 bases from J, leaving 9 bases between.

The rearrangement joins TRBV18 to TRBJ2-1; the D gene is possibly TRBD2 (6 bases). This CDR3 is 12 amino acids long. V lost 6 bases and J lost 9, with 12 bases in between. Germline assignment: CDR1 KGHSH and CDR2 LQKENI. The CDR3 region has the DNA TGTGCCAGCTCCCTGACTAGATCTGAGCAGTTCTTC. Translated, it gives CASSLTRSEQFF.

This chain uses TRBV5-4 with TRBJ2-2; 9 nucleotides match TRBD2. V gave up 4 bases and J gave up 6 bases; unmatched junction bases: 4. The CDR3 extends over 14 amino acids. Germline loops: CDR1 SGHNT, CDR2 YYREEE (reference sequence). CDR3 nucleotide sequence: TGTGCCAGCAGCCCCGGCGGGGGGGCCGGGGAGCTGTTTTTT. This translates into CASSPGGGAGELFF. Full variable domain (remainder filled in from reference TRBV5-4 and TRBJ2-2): ETGVTQSPTHLIKTRGQQVTLRCSSQSGHNTVSWYQQALGQGPQFIFQYYREEENGRGNFPPRFSGLQFPNYSSELNVNALELDDSALYLCASSPGGGAGELFFGEGSRLTVL.

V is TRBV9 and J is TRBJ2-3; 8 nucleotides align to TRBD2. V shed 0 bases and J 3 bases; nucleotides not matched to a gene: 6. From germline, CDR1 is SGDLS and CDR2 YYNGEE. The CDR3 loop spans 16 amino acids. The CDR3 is CASSVVGGAVTDTQYF. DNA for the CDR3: TGTGCCAGCAGCGTAGTCGGGGGGGCCGTGACAGATACGCAGTATTTT.

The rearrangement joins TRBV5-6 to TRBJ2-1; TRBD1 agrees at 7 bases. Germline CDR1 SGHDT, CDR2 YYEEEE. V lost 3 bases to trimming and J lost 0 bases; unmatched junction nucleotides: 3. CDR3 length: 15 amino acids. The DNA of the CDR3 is TGTGCCAGCAGCTGGGGACAGCGCTCCTACAATGAGCAGTTCTTC. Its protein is CASSWGQRSYNEQFF.

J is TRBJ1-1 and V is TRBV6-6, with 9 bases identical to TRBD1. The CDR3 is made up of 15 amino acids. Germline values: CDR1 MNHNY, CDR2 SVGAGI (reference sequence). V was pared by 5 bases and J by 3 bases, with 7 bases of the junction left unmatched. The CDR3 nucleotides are TGTGCCAGCAGTAGACCGGACAGGGGACACACTGAAGCTTTCTTT. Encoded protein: CASSRPDRGHTEAFF.